This record looks at one T cell receptor beta chain sequence and its context. Study processing details: How many nucleated cells were present was estimated from reference gene primer amplification. Assay: immunoSEQ multiplex PCR; the TCRdb copy retains only in-frame clones and omits some. That table supplies the V and J calls and clone size; D and trimming were determined from the DNA. The table has around 70,000 clones, around 93% seen once; the top ten hold around 4.5%. The germline gives CDR1 SGHDT, CDR2 YYEEEE. The CDR3 is 14 amino acids. Deletions cut 4 bases from V and 4 bases from J, with 15 bases between. This sample was included in a study of blood T cell repertoires in COVID-19. Study in general: COVID-19 samples, acute and convalescent, were from the United States, Italy and Spain. From T cells, B-cell-depleted T cells, or PBMCs came the material, which was cDNA or gDNA.

This clonotype originated in a woman aged 55-75 years with active COVID-19. The chain employs TRBV5-6 and TRBJ2-7; unclear D gene. The specimen was peripheral blood. The CDR3: CASSPGIARYEQYF. CDR3 coding DNA: TGTGCCAGCAGCCCTGGCATAGCCAGATACGAGCAGTACTTC.